The rows below give T cell receptor beta chains drawn from one sample of a study of blood T cell repertoires in COVID-19. Method: immunoSEQ multiplex PCR; TCRdb's copy keeps in-frame clones and lacks some. The data show roughly 120,000 clones, approximately 77% seen once. The sequenced sample was peripheral blood. All receptors come from a human donor in a cohort sampled during active COVID-19. CDR3s include the opening cysteine and the closing phenylalanine or tryptophan. A D gene is named only where the DNA matches it firmly. For some rows the clone size is stated as once, few or many, or as a class when expanded; others skip it.

>TRBV11-3|TRBJ2-7|.|.
CASSTRDTVHEQYF
TGTGCCAGCAGCACCCGGGACACGGTGCACGAGCAGTACTTC
>TRBV30|TRBJ1-1|TRBD1|.
CAWSHGGQGHTEAFF
TGTGCCTGGAGTCACGGTGGACAGGGGCACACTGAAGCTTTCTTT
>TRBV30|TRBJ1-6|TRBD1|.
CAWSEGTGDSPLHF
TGTGCCTGGAGTGAGGGGACAGGCGATTCACCCCTCCACTTT
>TRBV5-1|TRBJ1-5|.|.
CASSLGGGASQPQHF
TGCGCCAGCAGCTTGGGGGGAGGGGCGAGTCAGCCCCAGCATTTT
>TRBV19|TRBJ2-7|TRBD1|few
CASGDSYYEQYF
TGTGCCAGTGGGGACAGCTACTACGAGCAGTACTTC
>TRBV6-6|TRBJ1-2|.|.
CASSYLGANYGYTF
TGTGCCAGCAGTTATCTGGGAGCGAACTATGGCTACACCTTC
>TRBV12-3/TRBV12-4|TRBJ2-7|.|few
CASSLTRKQYF
TGTGCCAGCAGTTTGACTAGAAAGCAGTACTTC
>TRBV3-1/TRBV3-2|TRBJ2-1|TRBD2|.
CASSQGTSGFEQFF
TGTGCCAGCAGCCAAGGGACTAGCGGGTTTGAGCAGTTCTTC
>TRBV25-1|TRBJ2-5|TRBD2|.
CASREDSGGFQETQYF
TGTGCCAGCAGGGAGGATAGCGGGGGGTTCCAAGAGACCCAGTACTTC
>TRBV10-1|TRBJ2-2|TRBD2|once
CASSAGGATGELFF
TGCGCCAGCAGTGCCGGGGGGGCCACCGGGGAGCTGTTTTTT
>TRBV6-2/TRBV6-3|TRBJ2-7|TRBD2|.
CASSISGSSNYEQYF
TGTGCCAGCAGCATTAGCGGGAGCTCCAACTACGAGCAGTACTTC
>TRBV9|TRBJ2-3|.|.
CASSVDGGAHTDTQYF
TGTGCCAGCAGCGTAGATGGGGGGGCGCACACAGATACGCAGTATTTT
>TRBV28|TRBJ1-1|TRBD1|.
CASSSGQAGVSEAFF
TGTGCCAGCAGTTCAGGACAGGCAGGTGTCTCTGAAGCTTTCTTT
>TRBV7-9|TRBJ2-5|.|.
CASSLEALVQTQYF
TGTGCCAGCAGCTTAGAAGCATTAGTCCAGACCCAGTACTTC
>TRBV5-6|TRBJ2-7|.|.
CASSSDIVDEQYF
TGTGCCAGCAGCTCCGATATAGTCGACGAGCAGTACTTC
>TRBV19|TRBJ2-7|.|.
CASSTTYEQYF
TGTGCCAGTAGTACTACCTACGAGCAGTACTTC
>TRBV5-1|TRBJ2-3|TRBD1|.
CASRTGGADIDTQYF
TGCGCCAGCAGGACAGGGGGCGCAGACATAGATACGCAGTATTTT
>TRBV7-9|TRBJ2-3|.|.
CASSIPGFGDTQYF
TGTGCCAGCAGCATACCAGGGTTTGGAGATACGCAGTATTTT
>TRBV18|TRBJ1-2|.|once
CASSPMTTAGGYTF
TGTGCCAGCTCACCAATGACAACCGCAGGGGGCTACACCTTC
>TRBV28|TRBJ2-7|TRBD1|.
CASSPTGGRIDEQYF
TGTGCCAGCAGTCCTACAGGGGGCAGGATTGACGAGCAGTACTTC
>TRBV19|TRBJ2-7|.|.
CASSTPDEQYF
TGTGCCAGTAGTACCCCTGACGAGCAGTACTTC
>TRBV18|TRBJ2-7|.|.
CASSPGRELRDLSYEQYF
TGTGCCAGCTCACCCGGACGGGAGCTCCGGGACTTATCCTACGAGCAGTACTTC
>TRBV5-1|TRBJ1-5|TRBD1|.
CASSRQGAYSQPQHF
TGCGCCAGCAGCCGACAGGGGGCCTATAGTCAGCCCCAGCATTTT
>TRBV12-3/TRBV12-4|TRBJ1-5|TRBD1|.
CASSGQGNQPQHF
TGTGCCAGCAGCGGACAGGGCAATCAGCCCCAGCATTTT
>TRBV18|TRBJ1-4|.|once
CASSPMTTAATNEKLFF
TGTGCCAGCTCACCAATGACAACAGCTGCAACTAATGAAAAACTGTTTTTT
>TRBV2|TRBJ1-4|TRBD1|few
CASSGRGQTNEKLFF
TGTGCCAGCAGTGGCAGGGGGCAGACTAATGAAAAACTGTTTTTT
>TRBV27|TRBJ1-5|TRBD1|.
CASSMTVEGAGQPQHF
TGTGCCAGCAGTATGACCGTGGAGGGGGCGGGGCAGCCCCAGCATTTT
>TRBV4-1|TRBJ2-7|.|.
CASSQDRPGSYEQYF
TGCGCCAGCAGCCAAGATCGACCGGGGTCCTACGAGCAGTACTTC
>TRBV21-1|TRBJ2-7|.|.
CASSKGRSGTYEQYF
TGTGCCAGCAGCAAAGGTAGGTCAGGGACCTACGAGCAGTACTTC
>TRBV19|TRBJ2-7|TRBD1|.
CASSHPGTGYYEQYF
TGTGCCAGTTCACACCCCGGGACAGGGTACTACGAGCAGTACTTC
>TRBV4-1|TRBJ1-1|TRBD1|few
CASSPWTGTNTEAFF
TGCGCCAGCAGCCCGTGGACAGGAACTAACACTGAAGCTTTCTTT
>TRBV13|TRBJ2-1|TRBD2|.
CASSPGRLAAYNEQFF
TGTGCCAGCAGCCCCGGCCGACTAGCGGCATACAATGAGCAGTTCTTC